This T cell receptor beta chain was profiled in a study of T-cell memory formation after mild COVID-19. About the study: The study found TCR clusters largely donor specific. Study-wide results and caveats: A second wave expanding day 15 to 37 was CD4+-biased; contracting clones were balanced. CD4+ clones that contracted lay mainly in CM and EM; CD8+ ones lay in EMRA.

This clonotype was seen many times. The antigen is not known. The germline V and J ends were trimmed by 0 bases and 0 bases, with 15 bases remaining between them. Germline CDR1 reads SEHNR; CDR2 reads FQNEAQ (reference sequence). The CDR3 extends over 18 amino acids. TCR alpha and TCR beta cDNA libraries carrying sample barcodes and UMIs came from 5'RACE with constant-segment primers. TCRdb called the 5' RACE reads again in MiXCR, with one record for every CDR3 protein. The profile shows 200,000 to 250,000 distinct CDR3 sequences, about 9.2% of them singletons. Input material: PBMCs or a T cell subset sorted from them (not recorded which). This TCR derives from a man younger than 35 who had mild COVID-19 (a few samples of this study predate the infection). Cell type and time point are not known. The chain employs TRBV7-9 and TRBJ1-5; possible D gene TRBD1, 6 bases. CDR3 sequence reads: CASSLARRGGHSNQPQHF. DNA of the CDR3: TGTGCCAGCAGCTTAGCCCGTCGGGGGGGGCATAGCAATCAGCCCCAGCATTTT.